This entry describes one TCR beta chain. It has no known antigen specificity. Base-call qualities are not available, and no considerably larger clone is one nucleotide away. The immunoSEQ Assay, a bias-controlled multiplex PCR, was used to amplify TCRbeta CDR3 regions from genomic DNA. The published analysis was carried out like this. Nucleated cell counts per sample were estimated from amplification of reference gene primers within the assay. Sequence reads were collapsed and filtered to measure the absolute abundance of every unique TCRbeta CDR3 rearrangement. For each sample, productive Simpson clonality was calculated by taking the square root of Simpson's diversity index across productive rearrangements. Entries here come from immuneACCESS through TCRdb and include only in-frame sequences with V and J called. Some clones fail to appear in such tables; in the studies checked, an unresolved V gene covers under half of the shortfall, and the cause of the remainder is unknown. The D gene and trimming were derived from the DNA, and the V and J assignments and clone size from that table. Present in this sample are approximately 120,000 clones, more than 85% of which were seen just once. Roughly 2.1% of the sample comes from the top ten.

The sample belongs to a study of blood T cell repertoires in COVID-19 (TCRdb year 2020). In terms of the full investigation: Samples covering the acute and convalescent phases of COVID-19 were provided by collaborators in the United States, Italy and Spain. Where available, HLA class I and class II types were taken from metadata supplied by the sample provider and were not determined by assay-based typing. The material from the prospective study consisted of cDNA or gDNA derived from T cells, B-cell-depleted T cells, or PBMCs. A freely available public database, intended as a resource for researchers studying the immune response to SARS-CoV-2, is where the repertoires were released. The sample metadata nearly always contained a de-identified subject ID, COVID-19 status, age in years and sex. Subjects who had been exposed to COVID-19, were actively infected with it, or had recovered from it provided the deeply sampled blood TCRbeta repertoires that made up the dataset. Samples were obtained from the ongoing ImmuneRACE study (first 160 participants) and from approximately 1,200 subjects provided by 6 global collaborators.

At one collaborating source in Seattle, patients were enrolled during active infection and were followed longitudinally through the course of disease. Collaborating institutions collected whole blood in K2EDTA tubes following their own protocols. Collaborator samples were shipped for TCRbeta analysis as frozen whole blood, isolated PBMCs, or DNA extracted from either sample type. Summary of the overall study and its limitations: How much clinical and demographic metadata was included differed by source and by participant, and the metadata was provided uncurated.

The V end loses 3 bases and the J end loses 2 bases, and a stretch of 16 bases separates them. The CDR3 measures 16 amino acids from cysteine to phenylalanine. The sequence is cut down to CDR3 DNA, 48 bases in frame from base 1. Sequences MDHEN (CDR1) and SYDVKM (CDR2) are obtained from the germline V gene. This sequence originates from a middle-aged man with COVID-19, enrolled during active disease. Sequencing input: peripheral blood. The chain was built from TRBV28 and TRBJ2-5, with a tentative D gene TRBD1 over 6 matching bases. The bases read TGTGCCAGCAGTTTCGGTAGCAGGGGTTTTCAAGAGACCCAGTACTTC. Its protein reads: CASSFGSRGFQETQYF.